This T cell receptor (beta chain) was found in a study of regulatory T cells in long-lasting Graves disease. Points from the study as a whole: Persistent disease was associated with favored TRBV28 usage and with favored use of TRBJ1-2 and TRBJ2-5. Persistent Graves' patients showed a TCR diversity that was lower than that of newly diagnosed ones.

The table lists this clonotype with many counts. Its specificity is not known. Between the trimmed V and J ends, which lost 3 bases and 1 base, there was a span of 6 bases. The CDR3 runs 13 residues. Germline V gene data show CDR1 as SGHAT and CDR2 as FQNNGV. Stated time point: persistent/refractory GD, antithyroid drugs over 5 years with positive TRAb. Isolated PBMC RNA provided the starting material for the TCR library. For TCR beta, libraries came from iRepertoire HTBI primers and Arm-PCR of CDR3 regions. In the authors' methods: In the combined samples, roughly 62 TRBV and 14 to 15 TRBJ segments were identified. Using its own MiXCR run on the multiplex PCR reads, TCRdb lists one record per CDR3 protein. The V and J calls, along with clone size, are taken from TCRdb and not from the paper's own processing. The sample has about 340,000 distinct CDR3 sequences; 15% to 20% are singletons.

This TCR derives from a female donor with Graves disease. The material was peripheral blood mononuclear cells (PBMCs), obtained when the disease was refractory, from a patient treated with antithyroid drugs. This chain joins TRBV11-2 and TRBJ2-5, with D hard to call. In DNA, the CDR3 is TGTGCCAGCAGCTTCGGCAGCCAAGAGACCCAGTACTTC. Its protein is CASSFGSQETQYF. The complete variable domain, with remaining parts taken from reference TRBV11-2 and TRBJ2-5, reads EAGVAQSPRYKIIEKRQSVAFWCNPISGHATLYWYQQILGQGPKLLIQFQNNGVVDDSQLPKDRFSAERLKGVDSTLKIQPAKLEDSAVYLCASSFGSQETQYFGPGTRLLVL.